This T cell receptor (beta chain) emerged from a study of shared clonotypes between healthy human individuals. The overall study: Three plates each covered CD4 naive and memory; CD8 naive two, CD8 memory one.

Repertoires were generated with immunoSEQ multiplex PCR, while TCRdb's copy carries only in-frame clones and drops some. The sample includes around 600,000 clones, 90% to 95% of them seen just once. Details on this clone: Its antigen is currently unknown. Other DNA sequences in the sample encode the same CDR3.

From germline, CDR1 is SGHRS and CDR2 YFSETQ. The length of the CDR3 is 14 residues. Trimming removed 0 bases from V and 0 bases from J, with 6 bases in between. The naive CD8 subset, CD45RO-negative cells positively selected for CCR7, excluded terminally differentiated effector memory CD45RA+ cells. The donors, healthy adults who were HIV-negative, had experienced no recent acute infections or vaccinations. Findings of the study overall: When naive CD4 clonotypes were compared across several donors, approximately 5% were shared. Expectations were that clonotype sharing among donors would be affected by sequencing depth.

The rearrangement uses TRBV5-1 and TRBJ1-1; D possibly corresponds to TRBD1 (5 bases). What was sequenced was naive CD8+ T cells sorted from blood. The sequence came from a woman aged 30 to 39 in good health. The CDR3 nucleotides are TGCGCCAGCAGCTTGGTAGGGGTGAACACTGAAGCTTTCTTT. Translated: CASSLVGVNTEAFF.